The present T cell receptor beta chain was sequenced within a study of blood T cell repertoires in COVID-19. Study context: Donors in the United States, Italy and Spain gave samples during acute or convalescent COVID-19. T cells, B-cell-depleted T cells, or PBMCs supplied cDNA or gDNA.

Germline CDR1 is KGHSH and CDR2 is LQKENI. The CDR3 loop spans 15 amino acids. Between the trimmed V and J ends, which lost 1 base and 8 bases, there was a span of 15 bases. How the authors handled the data: For nucleated cells, counts were estimated from reference gene primer amplification. Clones were read by immunoSEQ multiplex PCR, and TCRdb kept only the in-frame ones, dropping some. V and J calls and clone size are copied from that table; D and trimming were computed from the DNA. This sample has roughly 150,000 clones, with around 83% found just once. This clone was found once. The clonotype comes from a woman in her seventies who had recovered from COVID-19. What was sequenced was peripheral blood. V gene TRBV18 combines with J gene TRBJ2-1; weak D call: TRBD2 (5 bases). The CDR3 here is CASSPRARAGDEQFF. In DNA, the CDR3 is TGTGCCAGCTCACCACGGGCGCGGGCTGGGGATGAGCAGTTCTTC.